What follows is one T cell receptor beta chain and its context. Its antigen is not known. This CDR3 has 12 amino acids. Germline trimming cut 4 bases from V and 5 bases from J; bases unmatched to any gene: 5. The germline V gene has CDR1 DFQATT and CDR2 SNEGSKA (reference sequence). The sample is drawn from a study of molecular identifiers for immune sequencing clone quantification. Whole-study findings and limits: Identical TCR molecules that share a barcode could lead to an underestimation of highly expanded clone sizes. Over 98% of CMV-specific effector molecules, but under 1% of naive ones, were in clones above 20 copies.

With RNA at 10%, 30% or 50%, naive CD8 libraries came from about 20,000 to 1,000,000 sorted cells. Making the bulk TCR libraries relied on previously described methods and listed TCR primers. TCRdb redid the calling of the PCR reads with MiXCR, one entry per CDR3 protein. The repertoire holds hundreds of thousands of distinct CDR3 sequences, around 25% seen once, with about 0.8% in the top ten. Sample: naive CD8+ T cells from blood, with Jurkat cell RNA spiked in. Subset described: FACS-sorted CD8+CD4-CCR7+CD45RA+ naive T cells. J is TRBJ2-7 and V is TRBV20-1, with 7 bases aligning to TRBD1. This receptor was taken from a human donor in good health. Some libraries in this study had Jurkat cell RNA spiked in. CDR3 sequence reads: CSATPGTDEQYF. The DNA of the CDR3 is TGCAGTGCTACGCCCGGGACAGACGAGCAGTACTTC.